The T cell receptor (beta chain) described here comes from a study of technical replicates of blood from a few donors. Germline values: CDR1 SGHVS, CDR2 FNYEAQ. V gave up 0 bases and J gave up 6 bases, with 12 bases separating them. The CDR3 is 15 residues long. Profiling relied on immunoSEQ multiplex PCR, and the TCRdb table lists in-frame clones only, not all of them. The table includes some 74,000 clones, around 91% detected once. The sequencing input was T cells isolated from PBMCs. The genes are TRBV7-6 and TRBJ1-5; D not resolved. This sequence was found in a human donor in good health. The CDR3 loop reads CASSLATGSLQPQHF. DNA of the CDR3: TGTGCCAGCAGCTTAGCGACGGGTTCCCTTCAGCCCCAGCATTTT.